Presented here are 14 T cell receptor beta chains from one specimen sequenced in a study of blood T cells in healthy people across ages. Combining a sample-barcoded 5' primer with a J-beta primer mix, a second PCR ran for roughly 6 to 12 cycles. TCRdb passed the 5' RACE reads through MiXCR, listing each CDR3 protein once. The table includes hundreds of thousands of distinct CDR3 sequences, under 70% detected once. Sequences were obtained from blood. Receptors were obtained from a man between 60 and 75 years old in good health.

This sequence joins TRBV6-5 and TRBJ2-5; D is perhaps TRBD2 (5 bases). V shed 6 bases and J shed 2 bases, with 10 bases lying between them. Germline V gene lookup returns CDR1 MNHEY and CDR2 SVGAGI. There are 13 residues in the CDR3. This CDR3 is CASRHGLQETQYF. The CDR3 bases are TGTGCCAGCAGGCACGGACTTCAAGAGACCCAGTACTTC.

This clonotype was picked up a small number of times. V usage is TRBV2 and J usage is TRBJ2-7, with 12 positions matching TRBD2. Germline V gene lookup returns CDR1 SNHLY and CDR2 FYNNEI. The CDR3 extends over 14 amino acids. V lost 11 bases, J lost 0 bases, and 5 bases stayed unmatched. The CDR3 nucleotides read TGTGCCGGGAGACTAGCGGGGGACTCCTACGAGCAGTACTTC. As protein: CAGRLAGDSYEQYF.

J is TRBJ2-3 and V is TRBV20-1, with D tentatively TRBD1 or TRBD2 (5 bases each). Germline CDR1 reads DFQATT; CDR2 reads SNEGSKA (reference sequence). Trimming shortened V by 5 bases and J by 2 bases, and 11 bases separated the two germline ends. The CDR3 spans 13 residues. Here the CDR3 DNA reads TGCAGTGCTGGGGACGGCCCCACAGATACGCAGTATTTT. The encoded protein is CSAGDGPTDTQYF.

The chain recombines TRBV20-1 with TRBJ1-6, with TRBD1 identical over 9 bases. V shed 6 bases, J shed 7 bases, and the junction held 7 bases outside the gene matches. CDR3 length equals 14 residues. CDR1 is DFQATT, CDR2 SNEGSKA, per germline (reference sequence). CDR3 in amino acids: CSAPRTGANSPLHF. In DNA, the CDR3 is TGCAGTGCCCCTCGGACAGGGGCCAATTCACCCCTCCACTTT.

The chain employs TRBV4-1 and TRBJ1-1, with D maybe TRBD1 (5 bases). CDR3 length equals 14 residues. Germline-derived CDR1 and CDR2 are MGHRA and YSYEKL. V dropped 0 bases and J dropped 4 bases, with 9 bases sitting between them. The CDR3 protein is CASSQDGGITEAFF. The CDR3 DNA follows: TGCGCCAGCAGCCAAGATGGGGGGATCACTGAAGCTTTCTTT.

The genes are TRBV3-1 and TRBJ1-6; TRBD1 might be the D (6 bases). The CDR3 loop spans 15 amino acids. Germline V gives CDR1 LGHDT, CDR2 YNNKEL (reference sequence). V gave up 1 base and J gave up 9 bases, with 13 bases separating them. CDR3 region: CASSQGSGVRSPLHF. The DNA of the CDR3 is TGTGCCAGCAGCCAAGGGTCAGGGGTTCGTTCACCCCTCCACTTT.

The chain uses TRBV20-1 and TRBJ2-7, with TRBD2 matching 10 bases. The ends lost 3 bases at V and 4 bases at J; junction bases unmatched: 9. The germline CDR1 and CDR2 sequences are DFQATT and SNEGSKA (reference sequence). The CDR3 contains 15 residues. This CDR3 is CSASPPSGGDYEQYF. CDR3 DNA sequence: TGCAGTGCTAGTCCTCCTAGCGGGGGAGATTACGAGCAGTACTTC.

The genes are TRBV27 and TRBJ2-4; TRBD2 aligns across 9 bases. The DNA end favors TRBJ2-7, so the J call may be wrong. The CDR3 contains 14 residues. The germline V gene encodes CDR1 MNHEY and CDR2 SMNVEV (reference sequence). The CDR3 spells CASSRTSEPYEQYF. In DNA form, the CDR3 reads TGTGCCAGCAGTAGGACTAGCGAACCTTACGAGCAGTACTTC.

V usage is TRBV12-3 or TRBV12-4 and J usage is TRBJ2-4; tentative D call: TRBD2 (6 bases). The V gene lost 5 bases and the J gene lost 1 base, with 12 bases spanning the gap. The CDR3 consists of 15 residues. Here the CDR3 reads CASSPRAGAKNIQYF. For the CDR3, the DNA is TGTGCCAGCAGTCCCCGGGCGGGGGCCAAAAACATTCAGTACTTC.

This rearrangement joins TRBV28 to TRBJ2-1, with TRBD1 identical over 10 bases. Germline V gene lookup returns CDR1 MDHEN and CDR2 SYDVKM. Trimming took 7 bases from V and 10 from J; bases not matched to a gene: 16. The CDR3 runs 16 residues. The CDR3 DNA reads TGTGCCAGCATGTCCGACGGGACAGGGGACTTCTACGAGCAGTTCTTC. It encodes CASMSDGTGDFYEQFF.

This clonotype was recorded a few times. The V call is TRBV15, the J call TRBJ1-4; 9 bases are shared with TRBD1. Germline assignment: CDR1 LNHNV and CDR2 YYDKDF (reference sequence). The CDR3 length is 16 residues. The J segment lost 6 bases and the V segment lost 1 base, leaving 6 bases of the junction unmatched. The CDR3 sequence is CATSRASTGGHEKLFF. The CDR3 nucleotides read TGTGCCACCAGCAGAGCATCGACAGGGGGACATGAAAAACTGTTTTTT.

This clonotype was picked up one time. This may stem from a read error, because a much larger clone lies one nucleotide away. The CDR3 loop is CASSYSAGGFDEQYF. DNA of the CDR3: TGTGCCAGCAGTTACTCTGCAGGGGGTTTCGATGAGCAGTACTTC. The rearrangement links TRBV6-2 or TRBV6-3 to TRBJ2-1, with 7 positions matching TRBD1. The J call may be incorrect, as the DNA end agrees better with TRBJ2-7. Germline CDR1 MNHEY, CDR2 SVGEGT. This CDR3 is built from 15 residues.

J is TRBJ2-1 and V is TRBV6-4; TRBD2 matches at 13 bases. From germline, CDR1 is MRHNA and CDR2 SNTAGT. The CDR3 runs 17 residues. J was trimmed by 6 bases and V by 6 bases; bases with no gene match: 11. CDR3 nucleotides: TGTGCCAGCAGCTATACTAGCGGGGGGGGCCCCGGCAATGAGCAGTTCTTC. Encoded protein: CASSYTSGGGPGNEQFF.

CDR3 protein: CSVRTTSDSPLHF. CDR3 sequence (DNA): TGCAGCGTCCGTACCACTTCCGATTCACCCCTCCACTTT. V is TRBV29-1 and J is TRBJ1-6; no clear D. V was clipped by 6 bases and J by 8 bases, with 14 bases between them. The CDR3 totals 13 residues. Germline-derived CDR1 and CDR2 are SQVTM and ANQGSEA.